This T cell receptor beta chain was sequenced for a study of cytomegalovirus exposure and HLA in healthy donors. PCR was performed using 60 Vbeta and 13 Jbeta primers. Data came from immunoSEQ multiplex PCR; TCRdb stores just in-frame clones and leaves some out. Of 110,000 or so clones in the sample, 70% to 85% were seen once. With regard to this clone: The antigen is undetermined.

The trim removed 2 bases at V and 5 bases at J, leaving 12 bases unmatched. The CDR3 sequence is 17 residues long. Germline CDR1 is SNHLY and CDR2 is FYNNEI. General study findings and limits: Cytomegalovirus status was reportedly diagnosed by the classifier with high sensitivity and specificity. Data from an earlier analysis indicated that most TCR beta V segments were productive either about 87% or about 30% of the time.

This chain uses TRBV2 with TRBJ2-7, with TRBD1 matching 10 bases. The source is a woman aged 18-29 years in good health and CMV-seronegative. Sequencing was carried out using PBMCs. CDR3 loop: CASSEIRFGTGANEQYF. The CDR3 DNA reads as TGTGCCAGCAGTGAAATACGGTTTGGGACAGGGGCAAACGAGCAGTACTTC.